These 29 T cell receptor beta chains came from one sample sequenced in a study of cytomegalovirus exposure and HLA in healthy donors. Clones were read by immunoSEQ multiplex PCR, and TCRdb kept only the in-frame ones, dropping some. The repertoire holds approximately 160,000 clones, with around 96% as singletons. The sequenced material came from PBMCs. Source of these receptors: a woman aged 18-30 years in good health and CMV-seronegative.

The J gene is TRBJ2-1, the V gene TRBV19, with 8 positions matching TRBD1. The V gene's germline CDR1 is LNHDA and CDR2 SQIVND (reference sequence). V trimming: 4 bases; J trimming: 9 bases; junction bases outside the gene matches: 5. The CDR3 runs to 13 residues. CDR3 residues: CASSTQGAGEQFF. The CDR3 DNA is TGTGCCAGTAGTACGCAGGGGGCAGGTGAGCAGTTCTTC.

V and J are TRBV27 and TRBJ1-5, with D unclear. Germline V gives CDR1 MNHEY, CDR2 SMNVEV (reference sequence). Trimming took 8 bases from V and 7 from J, leaving 15 bases between them. The length of the CDR3 is 13 residues. The CDR3 DNA reads as TGTGCCAGCGGGATCAGCGGCGAGCAGCCCCAGCATTTT. It yields the protein CASGISGEQPQHF.

This sequence joins TRBV19 and TRBJ1-2; 7 positions agree with TRBD1. V lost 6 bases, J lost 7 bases, and 5 bases stayed unmatched. Germline V gene lookup returns CDR1 LNHDA and CDR2 SQIVND (reference sequence). This CDR3 has 12 residues. CDR3 residues: CASREGAAGYTF. The CDR3, as DNA: TGTGCCAGTAGGGAGGGGGCCGCTGGCTACACCTTC.

The chain is built from TRBV9 and TRBJ1-1; no clear D. Trimming removed 0 bases at V and 5 bases at J, with 8 bases between. The CDR3 runs to 13 residues. CDR1 SGDLS and CDR2 YYNGEE come from the germline V gene. The CDR3 sequence is CASSVVEVTEAFF. CDR3 sequence (DNA): TGTGCCAGCAGCGTAGTTGAGGTTACTGAAGCTTTCTTT.

V usage is TRBV15 and J usage is TRBJ1-2; 8 bases are shared with TRBD1. This CDR3 comprises 17 residues. Germline V gene data show CDR1 as LNHNV and CDR2 as YYDKDF (reference sequence). V lost 5 bases and J lost 4; bases outside the gene matches: 15. The CDR3 region is CATSGAGQDPPRYGYTF. The CDR3 region has the DNA TGTGCCACCAGCGGAGCGGGACAGGACCCTCCCCGCTATGGCTACACCTTC.

This clone appeared once. The V and J genes are TRBV11-2 and TRBJ2-1; 9 nucleotides line up with TRBD2. With V trimmed by 4 bases and J by 5 bases, 6 bases remained unmatched. Germline loops: CDR1 SGHAT, CDR2 FQNNGV. The CDR3 contains 15 residues. The DNA of the CDR3 is TGTGCCAGCAGCTCCCCGCGGGGGGGAAACAATGAGCAGTTCTTC. As protein: CASSSPRGGNNEQFF.

V usage is TRBV6-6 and J usage is TRBJ2-2, with 8 bases aligning to TRBD1. CDR1 and CDR2 (germline): MNHNY, SVGAGI (reference sequence). The CDR3 covers 15 residues. J lost 1 base, V lost 5 bases, and 3 bases had no gene match. The CDR3 here is CASSPGGLNTGELFF. CDR3 DNA: TGTGCCAGCAGTCCAGGGGGCTTGAACACCGGGGAGCTGTTTTTT.

V gene TRBV7-9 combines with J gene TRBJ1-1; D is perhaps TRBD1 (6 bases). Deletions cut 6 bases from V and 1 base from J, with 12 bases between. CDR1 SEHNR and CDR2 FQNEAQ come from the germline V gene (reference sequence). The CDR3 length is 14 residues. This chain's CDR3 is CASRQPTGNTEAFF. The CDR3 DNA reads TGTGCCAGCAGGCAACCGACAGGGAACACTGAAGCTTTCTTT. The complete variable domain, with remaining parts taken from reference TRBV7-9 and TRBJ1-1, reads DTGVSQNPRHKITKRGQNVTFRCDPISEHNRLYWYRQTLGQGPEFLTYFQNEAQLEKSRLLSDRFSAERPKGSFSTLEIQRTEQGDSAMYLCASRQPTGNTEAFFGQGTRLTVV.

The V and J genes are TRBV27 and TRBJ2-7, with 11 nucleotides matching TRBD1. Looked up from germline, CDR1 is MNHEY and CDR2 is SMNVEV (reference sequence). The CDR3 length is 15 residues. V lost 4 bases to trimming and J lost 3 bases; unmatched junction nucleotides: 5. CDR3: CASSWAGTGGYEQYF. As DNA, the CDR3 is TGTGCCAGCAGTTGGGCCGGGACAGGGGGCTACGAGCAGTACTTC.

The rearrangement uses TRBV7-2 and TRBJ2-5; 11 nucleotides agree with TRBD2. Trimming removed 5 bases from V and 5 bases from J; junction bases left unmatched: 10. The length of the CDR3 is 16 residues. Germline V CDR1 and CDR2: SGHTA, FQGNSA. Here the CDR3 reads CASSPRLAGPGETQYF. The CDR3 DNA reads as TGTGCCAGCAGCCCCAGACTAGCGGGGCCGGGGGAGACCCAGTACTTC.

This clone was seen once. As DNA, the CDR3 is TGTGCCAGCAGCTTAGGGGGCCCTGCAGGAGACACCCAGTACTTC. Translating it yields CASSLGGPAGDTQYF. The chain couples TRBV7-2 to TRBJ2-5; TRBD1 might be the D (5 bases). In germline, CDR1 is SGHTA, CDR2 FQGNSA. The V and J ends lost 1 base and 8 bases respectively, with 17 bases between them. CDR3 length equals 15 residues.

The V and J genes are TRBV6-5 and TRBJ2-5, with D possibly TRBD1 on 6 matching bases. CDR1 is MNHEY and CDR2 is SVGAGI in the germline V gene. The CDR3 is 15 residues long. The V end lost 0 bases, the J end lost 6 bases, and 14 bases lay between the germline ends. The CDR3, as DNA: TGTGCCAGCAGTTACTCGCCAGGGGTGTTGAAGACCCAGTACTTC. Protein sequence: CASSYSPGVLKTQYF.

This clone was picked up one time. The chain combines TRBV6-5 with TRBJ2-3; D call uncertain. This CDR3 spans 13 amino acids. Between the trimmed V and J ends, which lost 8 bases and 2 bases, there was a span of 11 bases. Germline V gives CDR1 MNHEY, CDR2 SVGAGI. The CDR3 DNA reads as TGTGCCAGCTCCGGTGTAGTCACAGATACGCAGTATTTT. Protein: CASSGVVTDTQYF.

The rearrangement uses TRBV7-9 and TRBJ1-3; a weak D match, TRBD1 (5 bases). The V gene lost 4 bases and the J gene lost 3 bases, with 10 bases spanning the gap. The CDR3 covers 14 residues. Germline loops: CDR1 SEHNR, CDR2 FQNEAQ (reference sequence). The CDR3 nucleotides read TGTGCCAGCAGCTCAGACAGTCTTGGAAACACCATATATTTT. Amino acid sequence: CASSSDSLGNTIYF.

The V and J genes are TRBV7-9 and TRBJ2-1; D may be TRBD2 (5 bases). The CDR3 covers 15 residues. Germline V CDR1 and CDR2: SEHNR, FQNEAQ (reference sequence). The ends were cut back, 3 bases at V and 8 bases at J, with 17 bases in the middle. The CDR3 is CASSFGQVKGDEQFF. In DNA, the CDR3 is TGTGCCAGCAGCTTCGGCCAGGTCAAGGGAGATGAGCAGTTCTTC.

The chain uses TRBV19 and TRBJ1-1, with 9 bases identical to TRBD1. J was trimmed by 1 base and V by 7 bases; bases with no gene match: 13. Germline V gene data show CDR1 as LNHDA and CDR2 as SQIVND (reference sequence). The CDR3 covers 17 residues. CDR3 nucleotide sequence: TGTGCCAGTACCCATTGGGGGCCGGGACAGGGGAACACTGAAGCTTTCTTT. It yields the protein CASTHWGPGQGNTEAFF.

This chain uses TRBV7-9 with TRBJ1-6; perhaps TRBD1 as D (5 bases). The CDR3 spans 13 residues. Germline V gene lookup returns CDR1 SEHNR and CDR2 FQNEAQ (reference sequence). V dropped 8 bases and J dropped 5 bases, with 10 bases sitting between them. CDR3 in amino acids: CASLGGHNSPLHF. In DNA form, the CDR3 reads TGTGCCAGCTTGGGGGGTCATAATTCACCCCTCCACTTT.

This rearrangement joins TRBV5-6 to TRBJ1-3, with unresolved D. The V end lost 4 bases, the J end lost 0 bases, and 17 bases lay between the germline ends. Germline CDR1 reads SGHDT; CDR2 reads YYEEEE. The CDR3 sequence is 17 residues long. CDR3 DNA: TGTGCCAGCAGCACGGCGAGGCATCCCAGCTCTGGAAACACCATATATTTT. It is translated as CASSTARHPSSGNTIYF. The full variable domain, with the rest looked up from reference TRBV5-6 and TRBJ1-3, is DAGVTQSPTHLIKTRGQQVTLRCSPKSGHDTVSWYQQALGQGPQFIFQYYEEEERQRGNFPDRFSGHQFPNYSSELNVNALLLGDSALYLCASSTARHPSSGNTIYFGEGSWLTVV.

The genes are TRBV18 and TRBJ2-1; 9 bases fit TRBD1. The V segment lost 2 bases and the J segment 6 bases; nucleotides outside the gene matches: 8. Germline V CDR1 and CDR2: KGHSH, LQKENI. The CDR3 runs 16 residues. CDR3 loop: CASSPGTGGYSNEQFF. The CDR3 DNA reads TGTGCCAGCTCACCAGGAACAGGGGGCTATAGCAATGAGCAGTTCTTC.

The chain couples TRBV29-1 to TRBJ1-1; the match to TRBD1 covers 7 bases. Germline CDR1 and CDR2: SQVTM and ANQGSEA. V lost 5 bases, J lost 0 bases, and 6 bases stayed unmatched. The CDR3 runs 14 residues. The CDR3 loop reads CSVTDRPMNTEAFF. DNA of the CDR3: TGCAGCGTTACGGACAGGCCTATGAACACTGAAGCTTTCTTT.

This clone has just one count. CDR3 nucleotides: TGTGCCAGCAGCGGGAGGTCGGGACAGCCTAGCTATGGCTACACCTTC. Amino acid sequence: CASSGRSGQPSYGYTF. The V and J genes are TRBV9 and TRBJ1-2, with TRBD1 matching 7 bases. The CDR3 consists of 16 residues. The V gene's germline CDR1 is SGDLS and CDR2 YYNGEE. V lost 3 bases and J lost 4; bases outside the gene matches: 12.

On this clone: This same CDR3 is encoded by further DNA sequences in the sample. CDR3 sequence: CASGLGQAGNTIYF. CDR3 DNA sequence: TGTGCTAGTGGTTTGGGACAGGCAGGAAACACCATATATTTT. The rearrangement links TRBV12-5 to TRBJ1-3, with D possibly matching TRBD1 (6 bases). The CDR3 runs to 14 residues. In germline, CDR1 is LGHNT, CDR2 FRNRAP. Trimming stripped 1 base from V and 4 bases from J, with 8 bases between.

The chain employs TRBV15 and TRBJ1-4, with a tentative D call TRBD1 (6 bases). Germline values: CDR1 LNHNV, CDR2 YYDKDF (reference sequence). The CDR3 totals 14 residues. V lost 0 bases and J lost 8, with 10 bases in between. The CDR3 is CATSRDRGEEKLFF. The CDR3 DNA reads as TGTGCCACCAGCAGAGACAGGGGAGAAGAAAAACTGTTTTTT.

The CDR3 nucleotides read TGTGCCTGGAATCCAGGGCACAGCAGACTGAATGAAAAACTGTTTTTT. Its translation is CAWNPGHSRLNEKLFF. The chain recombines TRBV30 with TRBJ1-4; maybe TRBD1 (5 bases). The CDR3 is 16 amino acids. Trimming took off 4 bases at V and 5 bases at J, with 20 bases between the two ends. The germline V gene encodes CDR1 GTSNPN and CDR2 SVGIG (reference sequence).

The chain is built from TRBV7-2 and TRBJ1-1; D may be TRBD1 (5 bases). Per germline, CDR1 SGHTA and CDR2 FQGNSA. The CDR3 is made up of 13 amino acids. Trimming took off 2 bases at V and 7 bases at J, with 11 bases between the two ends. The CDR3 bases are TGTGCCAGCAGCTTATGGCAGGGTATTGAAGCTTTCTTT. It encodes CASSLWQGIEAFF.

The chain recombines TRBV25-1 with TRBJ1-1; 9 bases align to TRBD1. The V gene's germline CDR1 is MGHDK and CDR2 SYGVNS. The CDR3 is made up of 18 amino acids. V dropped 2 bases and J dropped 2; count of bases not matched to a gene: 12. DNA of the CDR3: TGTGCCAGCAGTGAAAAACAGGGGGCGAATCGCGGTAACACTGAAGCTTTCTTT. This translates into CASSEKQGANRGNTEAFF.

The chain carries TRBV27 and TRBJ2-5; possible D gene TRBD2, 6 bases. This CDR3 is built from 13 residues. Germline-derived CDR1 and CDR2 are MNHEY and SMNVEV (reference sequence). Between the trimmed V and J ends, which lost 10 bases and 7 bases, there was a span of 19 bases. The CDR3 nucleotides read TGTGCCACTCGGGACTCCGGATGGAGGACCCAGTACTTC. Protein sequence: CATRDSGWRTQYF.

On this clone itself: One end of the junction fails to match germline, which may point to a read error. The chain employs TRBV7-9 and TRBJ2-1; 9 positions agree with TRBD2. This CDR3 contains 17 residues. Germline CDR1 is SEHNR and CDR2 is FQNEAQ (reference sequence). Here the CDR3 reads CASSPPGGGGALNGQFF. DNA of the CDR3: TGTGCCAGCAGCCCTCCGGGTGGCGGGGGGGCCCTCAATGGGCAGTTCTTC.

This clone was observed a single time. The rearrangement links TRBV7-9 to TRBJ1-5; 10 positions match TRBD1. The germline V gene encodes CDR1 SEHNR and CDR2 FQNEAQ (reference sequence). After removal of 3 bases from V and 6 bases from J, the junction contained 8 bases not matched to a gene. The CDR3 totals 16 residues. CDR3: CASSFGGTGDIQPQHF. CDR3 DNA sequence: TGTGCCAGCAGCTTTGGGGGGACAGGGGATATTCAGCCCCAGCATTTT.